The clone carrying this TCR beta chain was recorded at least ten times. Its antigen is currently unknown. Using its own MiXCR run on the reads, TCRdb lists one record per CDR3 protein. The sample lists over 250,000 distinct CDR3 sequences, about a quarter occurring once. J gave up 4 bases and V 1 base, and 5 bases lay outside the gene matches. The V gene's germline CDR1 is SGHNT and CDR2 YENEEA. This CDR3 has 15 amino acids. The data were taken from a study of T cell repertoires in cytomegalovirus infection. Study-wide context: Public TCR beta signatures provided an indication of both CMV infection and a matching HLA type.

Whole-study findings and limits: Of the TCR beta families, the public ones yielded a cumulative frequency that identified carriers of CMV plus the relevant HLA. Within the response measured ex vivo, HLA-C-restricted CMV-specific TCR beta clonotypes were dominant.

Sequencing was carried out using PBMCs. This chain uses TRBV11-3 with TRBJ2-3, with TRBD2 identical over 7 bases. This receptor was taken from a human donor in good health (CMV status not recorded). Some clones in this sample may be carry-over from other donors' samples. CDR3 residues: CASSLGGSSADTQYF. The CDR3 region has the DNA TGTGCCAGCAGCTTAGGCGGGAGCAGCGCAGATACGCAGTATTTT.